Each of the 9 T cell receptor beta chains below was sequenced from the same sample in a study of blood T cell repertoires in COVID-19. Only in-frame clones appear in the TCRdb table, and some are missing; sequencing was by immunoSEQ multiplex PCR. Here the sample spans 300,000 to 400,000 clones, roughly 90% being singletons. The sequencing input was peripheral blood. The receptors shown here come from an older woman with COVID-19, enrolled during active disease.

As regards this clone: Other nucleotide sequences from this sample produce the same CDR3. This chain connects TRBV19 to TRBJ1-1, with unresolved D. Trimming removed 3 bases at V and 4 bases at J, with 6 bases between. The CDR3 runs to 12 residues. The germline V gene encodes CDR1 LNHDA and CDR2 SQIVND (reference sequence). This chain's CDR3 is CASSIGATEAFF. As DNA, the CDR3 is TGTGCCAGTAGTATCGGTGCCACTGAAGCTTTCTTT.

J is TRBJ1-6 and V is TRBV6-5; 8 bases agree with TRBD1. There are 16 residues in the CDR3. Trimming removed 2 bases from V and 7 bases from J; junction bases left unmatched: 7. Germline lookup yields CDR1 MNHEY and CDR2 SVGAGI. In nucleotides, the CDR3 is TGTGCCAGCAGTTACGGGATACAGGGGGGAAATTCACCCCTCCACTTT. It specifies CASSYGIQGGNSPLHF.

The count of this clone is one. This chain connects TRBV3-1 (or the pseudogene TRBV3-2) to TRBJ1-2; D not certain. V was cut by 3 bases and J by 8 bases, with 16 bases left in between. CDR1 and CDR2 from the germline V gene are LGHDT and YNNKEL (reference sequence). CDR3 length: 14 amino acids. The CDR3 spells CASSHLDTEEGYTF. CDR3 nucleotides: TGTGCCAGCAGCCATTTGGATACGGAGGAGGGCTACACCTTC.

This clone was observed a single time. The chain combines TRBV7-2 with TRBJ1-2; TRBD1 matches 8 bases. Trimming took 5 bases from V and 4 from J; bases not matched to a gene: 3. Germline CDR1 reads SGHTA; CDR2 reads FQGNSA. The CDR3 is 13 amino acids. CDR3 DNA sequence: TGTGCCAGCAGCCGTGGACAGGGCTATGGCTACACCTTC. The encoded protein is CASSRGQGYGYTF.

The chain uses TRBV5-1 and TRBJ1-5; 7 nucleotides match TRBD1. This CDR3 spans 15 amino acids. Germline V lookup: CDR1 SGHRS, CDR2 YFSETQ. J lost 4 bases, V lost 0 bases, and 4 bases had no gene match. Here the CDR3 DNA reads TGCGCCAGCAGCTTGGCCGGGACAGTAAATCAGCCCCAGCATTTT. Translation gives CASSLAGTVNQPQHF.

The chain combines TRBV24-1 with TRBJ2-1; TRBD1 might be the D (5 bases). CDR3 size: 13 residues. The V gene's germline CDR1 is KGHDR and CDR2 SFDVKD. Trimming cost V 1 base and J 5 bases, with 5 bases left between them. The CDR3 DNA reads as TGTGCCACCAGTGATTTCAGGGACAATGAGCAGTTCTTC. This sequence encodes CATSDFRDNEQFF.

This clone has a handful of counts. This chain joins TRBV7-2 and TRBJ1-6, with TRBD1 matching over 7 bases. The length of the CDR3 is 14 residues. CDR1 is SGHTA, CDR2 FQGNSA, per germline. The V and J ends lost 10 bases and 10 bases, in that order; junction bases with no gene match: 13. The CDR3 region is CATGTRDSASPLHF. For the CDR3, the DNA is TGTGCCACAGGCACGAGGGACAGTGCATCACCCCTCCACTTT.

This chain joins TRBV28 and TRBJ1-2, with 7 bases lining up with TRBD1. The CDR3 has 15 residues. CDR1 is MDHEN, CDR2 SYDVKM, per germline. Trimming took 5 bases from V and 0 from J; bases not matched to a gene: 6. The CDR3 DNA sequence: TGTGCCAGCAGTGGAGCCGGGACAGCTAACTATGGCTACACCTTC. Amino acids: CASSGAGTANYGYTF.

The chain links TRBV7-2 to TRBJ2-5, with D possibly being TRBD2 (5 bases). Germline CDR1 and CDR2: SGHTA and FQGNSA. The CDR3 is made up of 17 amino acids. V lost 3 bases to trimming and J lost 1 base, with 18 bases between them. CDR3 in amino acids: CASSFKPGFGSQETQYF. DNA of the CDR3: TGTGCCAGCAGCTTTAAACCGGGGTTTGGGAGCCAAGAGACCCAGTACTTC.